This entry concerns a single T cell receptor (beta chain). Per germline, CDR1 SGHTA and CDR2 FQGNSA. Trimming shortened V by 1 base and J by 4 bases, and 4 bases separated the two germline ends. CDR3 size: 12 residues. In the study's own analysis: Amplification of reference gene primers was used by the study to estimate nucleated cell counts. TCRdb's copy holds only in-frame clones and misses some; the assay was immunoSEQ multiplex PCR. The V and J calls and clone size are taken from that table; D and trimming were inferred from the DNA. Seen here are approximately 200,000 clones, 70% to 90% observed once, and the top ten hold around 0.89%. This specimen belongs to a study of blood T cell repertoires in COVID-19. Study-wide background: Sites across the United States, Italy and Spain contributed samples from acute and convalescent COVID-19. Sample material is recorded as cDNA or gDNA derived from T cells, B-cell-depleted T cells, or PBMCs.

This rearrangement joins TRBV7-2 to TRBJ1-2; no reliable D call. Source material: peripheral blood. This TCR was recovered from a middle-aged man with acute or convalescent COVID-19. CDR3 DNA sequence: TGTGCCAGCAGCTTAGTCAGCTATGGCTACACCTTC. Translation: CASSLVSYGYTF.